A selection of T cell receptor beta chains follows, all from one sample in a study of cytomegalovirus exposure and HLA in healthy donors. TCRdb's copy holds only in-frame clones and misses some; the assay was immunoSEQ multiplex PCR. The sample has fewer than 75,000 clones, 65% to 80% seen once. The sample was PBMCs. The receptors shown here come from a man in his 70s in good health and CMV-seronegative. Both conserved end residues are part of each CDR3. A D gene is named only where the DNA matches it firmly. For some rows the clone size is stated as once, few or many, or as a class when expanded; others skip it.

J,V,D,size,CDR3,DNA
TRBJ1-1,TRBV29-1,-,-,CSVVRFEAFF,TGCAGCGTTGTTCGGTTTGAAGCTTTCTTT
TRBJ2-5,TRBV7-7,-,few,CASSLGLSGYQETQYF,TGTGCTAGCAGCTTAGGGCTCTCAGGGTACCAAGAGACCCAGTACTTC
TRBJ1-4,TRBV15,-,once,CATSRGGLHNEKLFF,TGTGCCACCAGCAGGGGCGGACTCCATAATGAAAAACTGTTTTTT
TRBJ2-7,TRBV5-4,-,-,CASSLYYEQYF,TGTGCCAGCAGCCTCTATTACGAGCAGTACTTC
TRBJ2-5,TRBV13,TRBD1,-,CASSLWWDRQETQYF,TGTGCCAGCAGCTTATGGTGGGACAGACAAGAGACCCAGTACTTC
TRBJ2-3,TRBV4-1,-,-,CASSLGQGQSTDTQYF,TGCGCCAGCAGCCTAGGGCAGGGCCAAAGCACAGATACGCAGTATTTT
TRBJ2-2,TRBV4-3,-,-,CASSQSSNTGELFF,TGCGCCAGCAGCCAAAGTAGCAACACCGGGGAGCTGTTTTTT
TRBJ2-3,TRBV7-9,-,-,CASSLLRPTDTQYF,TGTGCCAGCAGCCTCCTGCGGCCCACAGATACGCAGTATTTT
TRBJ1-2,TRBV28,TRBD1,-,CASRSTGGAYGYTF,TGTGCCAGCAGGTCAACAGGGGGCGCCTATGGCTACACCTTC
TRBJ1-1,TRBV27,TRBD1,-,CASSSSPINRGQGRRTEAFF,TGTGCCAGCAGTTCCTCACCTATAAACAGGGGGCAGGGGAGAAGGACTGAAGCTTTCTTT
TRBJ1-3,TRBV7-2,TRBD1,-,CASVADRVAGNTIYF,TGTGCCAGCGTTGCCGACAGGGTTGCTGGAAACACCATATATTTT
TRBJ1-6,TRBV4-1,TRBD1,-,CASSPPWTGGDNSPLHF,TGCGCCAGCAGCCCACCCTGGACAGGGGGGGATAATTCACCCCTCCACTTT
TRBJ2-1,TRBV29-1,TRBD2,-,CSALAGGRQFF,TGCAGCGCCTTAGCGGGGGGCCGCCAGTTCTTC
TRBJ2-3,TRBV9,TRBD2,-,CASSQTSAEPTDTQYF,TGTGCCAGCAGCCAGACTAGCGCAGAACCCACAGATACGCAGTATTTT
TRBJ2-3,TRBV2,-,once,CASRAGQDTQYF,TGTGCCAGCAGAGCGGGCCAAGATACGCAGTATTTT
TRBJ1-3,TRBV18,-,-,CASSLQRGISGNTIYF,TGTGCCAGCTCACTACAACGGGGGATCTCTGGAAACACCATATATTTT
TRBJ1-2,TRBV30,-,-,CAWRWTQANYGYTF,TGTGCCTGGAGGTGGACTCAAGCTAACTATGGCTACACCTTC
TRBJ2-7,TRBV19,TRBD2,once,CASSSPGLGGPSEQYF,TGTGCCAGTAGTTCTCCTGGGTTGGGAGGGCCGTCCGAGCAGTACTTC
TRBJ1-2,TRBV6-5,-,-,CASSYGADFGYTF,TGTGCCAGCAGTTATGGGGCCGACTTTGGCTACACCTTC
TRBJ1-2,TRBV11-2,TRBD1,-,CASSPGQGYGYTF,TGTGCCAGCAGCCCGGGACAGGGCTATGGCTACACCTTC
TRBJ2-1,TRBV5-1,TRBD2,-,CASSLVLAGGASYNEQFF,TGCGCCAGCAGCTTGGTACTAGCGGGGGGGGCGTCTTACAATGAGCAGTTCTTC
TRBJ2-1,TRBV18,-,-,CASSQLEVDEQFF,TGTGCCAGCTCACAGTTGGAGGTTGATGAGCAGTTCTTC
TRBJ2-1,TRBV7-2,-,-,CASRRLALSYNEQFF,TGTGCCAGCAGGCGTCTAGCTCTCTCCTACAATGAGCAGTTCTTC
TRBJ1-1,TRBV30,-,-,CAWMAVGAPRTEAFF,TGTGCCTGGATGGCAGTGGGCGCCCCACGCACTGAAGCTTTCTTT
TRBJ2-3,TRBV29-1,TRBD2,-,CSVRGSLAGGGLDTQYF,TGCAGCGTTCGTGGTTCGTTAGCGGGAGGGGGTTTGGATACGCAGTATTTT
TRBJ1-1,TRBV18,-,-,CASSPRTESNTEAFF,TGTGCCAGCTCACCGAGGACAGAATCGAACACTGAAGCTTTCTTT
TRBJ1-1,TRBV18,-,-,CASSPARAGNTEAFF,TGTGCCAGCTCACCCGCAAGGGCGGGGAACACTGAAGCTTTCTTT
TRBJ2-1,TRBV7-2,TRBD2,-,CASNRGSGRSSGDEQFF,TGTGCCAGCAATCGGGGTAGCGGGAGGTCCTCCGGGGATGAGCAGTTCTTC
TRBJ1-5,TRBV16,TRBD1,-,CASSQSDRGHWGNQPQHF,TGTGCCAGCAGCCAATCGGACAGGGGGCATTGGGGCAATCAGCCCCAGCATTTT
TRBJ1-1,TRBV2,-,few,CASLSTTGNTEAFF,TGTGCCAGCTTATCCACTACAGGGAACACTGAAGCTTTCTTT
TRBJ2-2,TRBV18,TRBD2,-,CASSPSWTSGDTGELFF,TGTGCCAGCTCACCAAGTTGGACTAGCGGGGACACCGGGGAGCTGTTTTTT
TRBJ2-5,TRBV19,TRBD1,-,CASSMGGTGGQETQYF,TGTGCCAGTAGTATGGGCGGGACAGGGGGCCAAGAGACCCAGTACTTC
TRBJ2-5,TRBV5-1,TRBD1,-,CASSSGTGGGETQYF,TGCGCCAGCAGCTCCGGGACAGGGGGTGGAGAGACCCAGTACTTC
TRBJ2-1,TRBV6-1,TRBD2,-,CASSETSGDAYNEQFF,TGTGCCAGCAGTGAGACTAGCGGGGACGCCTACAATGAGCAGTTCTTC
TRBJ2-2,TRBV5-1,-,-,CASSLGGANTGELFF,TGCGCCAGCAGCTTGGGCGGCGCGAACACCGGGGAGCTGTTTTTT
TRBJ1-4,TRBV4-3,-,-,CASSQPGLLNEKLFF,TGCGCCAGCAGCCAACCGGGACTCCTTAATGAAAAACTGTTTTTT
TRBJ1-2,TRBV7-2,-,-,CASSLQGSALYGYTF,TGTGCCAGCAGCTTACAGGGGTCCGCCCTCTATGGCTACACCTTC
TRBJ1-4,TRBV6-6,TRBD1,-,CASSYGDSLSGEKLFF,TGTGCCAGCAGTTATGGGGACAGCCTTTCGGGTGAAAAACTGTTTTTT
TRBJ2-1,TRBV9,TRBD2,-,CASSVGSSGASISYNEQFF,TGTGCCAGCAGCGTAGGGTCTAGCGGGGCTTCCATCTCCTACAATGAGCAGTTCTTC
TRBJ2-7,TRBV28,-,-,CASSGGGWVSYEQYF,TGTGCCAGCAGCGGGGGTGGTTGGGTATCCTACGAGCAGTACTTC